This TCR beta chain was captured by sequencing in a study of T cells in Graves' hyperthyroidism and ophthalmopathy. Amplification of TCR beta CDR3 regions used RNA as the template. HTBI primers were the set used in a first-round RT-PCR of the TCR CDR3. TCRdb called the multiplex PCR reads again in MiXCR, with one record for every CDR3 protein. The sample lists 480,000 or so distinct CDR3 sequences, over 35% occurring once. Trimming cost V 2 bases and J 7 bases, with 9 bases left between them. This CDR3 is built from 12 residues. The germline V gene encodes CDR1 SQVTM and CDR2 ANQGSEA. This clonotype was counted a few times.

This clonotype was obtained from an adult woman with Graves' disease, either hyperthyroidism or ophthalmopathy (not recorded which). The J gene is TRBJ1-5, the V gene TRBV29-1; tentative D call: TRBD1 (5 bases). The sequenced sample was peripheral blood or thyroid tissue (not recorded which). The CDR3 bases are TGCAGCGTTGAACAGGGTGGGCAGCCCCAGCATTTT. The encoded protein is CSVEQGGQPQHF.